A selection of T cell receptor beta chains follows, all from one sample in a study of blood T cell repertoires in COVID-19. TCRdb keeps only in-frame clones here, not all; method: immunoSEQ multiplex PCR. The sample holds about 210,000 clones, under 90% seen once. Sequencing used PBMCs or T cells enriched from blood (not recorded which). The receptors were gathered from a woman aged 45-65 years with acute COVID-19. Each CDR3 is given with its conserved first and last residue. The D gene is left open where the match is weak. The size field is filled for only some rows; it gives once, few, many or a size class.

V	size	J	D	DNA	CDR3
TRBV28	.	TRBJ2-1	.	TGTGCCCTTTCGCTAAACAATGAGCAGTTCTTC	CALSLNNEQFF
TRBV25-1	.	TRBJ2-7	.	TGTGCCAGCAGTCCTGAACAGGGGAGGTCCTACGAGCAGTACTTC	CASSPEQGRSYEQYF
TRBV7-6	few	TRBJ2-2	.	TGTGCCAGCAGCCCCTGGCCGGGAAGCGGGAAGGGGGCCGGGGAGCTGTTTTTT	CASSPWPGSGKGAGELFF
TRBV2	once	TRBJ1-2	.	TGTGCCAGCAGCGCGCAGACAGGAGACTTCTATGGCTACACCTTC	CASSAQTGDFYGYTF
TRBV29-1	.	TRBJ1-2	.	TGCAGCGTTGAAGATCCGTTGCAGGGAAAGTATGGCTACACCTTC	CSVEDPLQGKYGYTF
TRBV7-3	.	TRBJ2-5	TRBD2	TGTGCCAGCAGCTTAGGGTCTAGCGGGATCGAGACCCAGTACTTC	CASSLGSSGIETQYF
TRBV19	.	TRBJ2-3	TRBD2	TGTGCCAGTAGAAGGACTAGCGGTGGCACAGATACGCAGTATTTT	CASRRTSGGTDTQYF
TRBV18	.	TRBJ1-2	TRBD1	TGTGCCAGCTCACCCAACACGGGACAGGGTGGTGGCTACACCTTC	CASSPNTGQGGGYTF
TRBV6-6	once	TRBJ2-1	TRBD1	TGTGCCAGCAGCTTCGGGACAGGTCCCCCAAGGGAGCAGTTCTTC	CASSFGTGPPREQFF
TRBV30	.	TRBJ2-1	TRBD2	TGTGCCTGGGATAGCGGGAGGGCCTCCTATAATGAGCAGTTCTTC	CAWDSGRASYNEQFF
TRBV23-1	.	TRBJ2-7	TRBD2	TGCGCCAGCCGACTAGCGGGGCGGCAGTACTTC	CASRLAGRQYF
TRBV28	.	TRBJ1-2	.	TGTGCTGGGGGGGGGAGTGGCTATGGCTACACCTTC	CAGGGSGYGYTF
TRBV19	.	TRBJ2-1	TRBD2	TGTGCCAGTAGTACGGATAGCGGGAGTGCCTACAATGAGCAGTTCTTC	CASSTDSGSAYNEQFF
TRBV6-6	.	TRBJ2-7	.	TGTGCCAGCAGTTCCGTGCGCCCACCCTACGAGCAGTACTTC	CASSSVRPPYEQYF
TRBV10-3	.	TRBJ1-2	.	TGTGCCATCAGTGACTCTGGGGCAGGAGGGGGCTACACCTTC	CAISDSGAGGGYTF
TRBV13	.	TRBJ2-2	TRBD1	TGTGCCAGCAGCTTACGGACAGGGACCACCGGGGAGCTGTTTTTT	CASSLRTGTTGELFF
TRBV27	.	TRBJ2-1	.	TGTGCCAGCAGCCGGGGAGTGCTTGAGCAGTTCTTC	CASSRGVLEQFF
TRBV12-3/TRBV12-4	many	TRBJ1-5	.	TGTGCCAGCAGGGCGGGGGGCAATCAGCCCCAGCATTTT	CASRAGGNQPQHF
TRBV10-3	.	TRBJ2-7	.	TGTGCCATCAGTACAGGAGCAACCTACGAGCAGTACTTC	CAISTGATYEQYF
TRBV7-9	few	TRBJ2-5	TRBD1	TGTGCCAGCAGCTCACAAACAGGGGGAGGCGAGACCCAGTACTTC	CASSSQTGGGETQYF
TRBV27	.	TRBJ2-7	TRBD2	TGTGCCAGCAGTTTATACGCGGGAGCGGCCTACGAGCAGTACTTC	CASSLYAGAAYEQYF
TRBV5-6	few	TRBJ2-5	.	TGTGCCAGCGCCTTTTTTCCGACAACTCAAGAGACCCAGTACTTC	CASAFFPTTQETQYF
TRBV7-2	once	TRBJ2-3	TRBD2	TGTGCCAGCAGCTTACAGCGGGGGTACACAGATACGCAGTATTTT	CASSLQRGYTDTQYF
TRBV18	many	TRBJ2-4	.	TGTGCCAGCTCACCACCGGCGGTAGCCAAAAACATTCAGTACTTC	CASSPPAVAKNIQYF
TRBV25-1	.	TRBJ2-7	.	TGTGCCAGCAGTGAGTCTAGGTCGGGGAGTCTCTCCTACGAGCAGTACTTC	CASSESRSGSLSYEQYF
TRBV7-2	.	TRBJ1-2	.	TGTGCCAGCAGCTTAACGGGGGACTGGGGCTACACCTTC	CASSLTGDWGYTF
TRBV19	.	TRBJ1-5	.	TGTGCCAGTAAGAGACGGGAAACGAATCAGCCCCAGCATTTT	CASKRRETNQPQHF
TRBV5-1	.	TRBJ2-7	TRBD1	TGCGCCAGCGATGAAGGACAGGGCTACGAGCAGTACTTC	CASDEGQGYEQYF
TRBV14	few	TRBJ1-1	.	TGTGCCAGCAGCCAAGACCGGTCAGGGCGGGCTTTCTTT	CASSQDRSGRAFF
TRBV5-1	.	TRBJ2-3	.	TGCGCCAGCGGCCAGGCAGGGGTGTCGGATACGCAGTATTTT	CASGQAGVSDTQYF
TRBV15	.	TRBJ1-4	.	TGTGCCACCAGCAGAGTACAGACAACTAATGAAAAACTGTTTTTT	CATSRVQTTNEKLFF